This T cell receptor beta chain originates from a study of T cell repertoires in cytomegalovirus infection. The CDR3 is made up of 16 amino acids. Trimming cost V 0 bases and J 0 bases, with 10 bases left between them. Germline V CDR1 and CDR2: SGHVS, FQNEAQ. This clonotype was detected ten times or more. The antigen is unknown. One entry per CDR3 protein results from TCRdb running MiXCR on the reads. The repertoire holds some 310,000 distinct CDR3 sequences, roughly 25% seen once, with 13% in the top ten. The chain is built from TRBV7-8 and TRBJ2-3; possible D gene TRBD1, 5 bases. Sequenced here: cultured PBMCs, sampled from culture after CMV antigen stimulation. The source is a human donor in good health (CMV status not recorded). Some clones in this sample may be carry-over from other donors' samples. CDR3 sequence: CASSLATALSTDTQYF. The DNA of the CDR3 is TGTGCCAGCAGCTTAGCGACAGCCCTCAGCACAGATACGCAGTATTTT.